This is a list of T cell receptor beta chains from one sample in a study of response to subunit inactivated influenza vaccine. TCRdb used MiXCR to reprocess the RT-PCR reads, holding one entry per CDR3 protein. In the table there are approximately 300,000 distinct CDR3 sequences, 22% of which are singletons. The material sequenced was PBMCs from blood, taken approximately 22 months after vaccination. The origin of the receptors is a man aged 45-69 years who received an inactivated influenza vaccine. Both conserved end residues are part of each CDR3. The order of the fields is CDR3 protein, CDR3 DNA, clone size, D gene, J gene, V gene. D genes are given only for firm matches. Clone size is not always given. Where it is, it says once, few, many or a class for expanded clones.

CASSPRAGASNQPQHF | TGTGCCAGCTCACCACGGGCAGGGGCGAGCAATCAGCCCCAGCATTTT | few | . | TRBJ1-5 | TRBV18
CASSFKQLQETQYF | TGTGCCAGCAGCTTTAAACAGCTCCAAGAGACCCAGTACTTC | . | . | TRBJ2-5 | TRBV7-8
CASSSLQAWAKNIQYF | TGTGCCAGCAGCTCTTTACAGGCGTGGGCCAAAAACATTCAGTACTTC | . | . | TRBJ2-4 | TRBV5-6
CASRSGGNTEAFF | TGTGCCAGCAGGAGCGGGGGCAACACTGAAGCTTTCTTT | few | . | TRBJ1-1 | TRBV9
CASSQESDPNQPQHF | TGCGCCAGCAGCCAAGAGTCCGACCCAAATCAGCCCCAGCATTTT | few | . | TRBJ1-5 | TRBV4-3
CAISEPQGRGPDEQYF | TGTGCCATCAGTGAGCCCCAGGGCAGGGGGCCAGACGAGCAGTACTTC | few | TRBD1 | TRBJ2-7 | TRBV10-3
CSVEMPTSGQQYF | TGCAGCGTTGAAATGCCGACTAGCGGACAGCAGTACTTC | few | TRBD2 | TRBJ2-7 | TRBV29-1
CASSPIRDSTYEQYF | TGTGCCAGCTCACCGATACGGGACAGTACCTACGAGCAGTACTTC | once | TRBD1 | TRBJ2-7 | TRBV18
CSARVPSTSYNEQFF | TGCAGTGCTAGGGTGCCCAGCACCTCCTACAATGAGCAGTTCTTC | . | . | TRBJ2-1 | TRBV20-1
CASSLNSRETQYF | TGTGCCAGCAGTTTAAACAGCAGAGAGACCCAGTACTTC | few | . | TRBJ2-5 | TRBV12-3/TRBV12-4
CASSHRDSYYNTEAFF | TGTGCCAGCAGTCATCGGGACAGTTATTATAACACTGAAGCTTTCTTT | many | TRBD1 | TRBJ1-1 | TRBV6-1
CASRKVGGEQFF | TGTGCCAGCAGAAAGGTGGGAGGTGAGCAGTTCTTC | . | . | TRBJ2-1 | TRBV6-2/TRBV6-3
CSYAEETQYF | TGCAGCTACGCTGAAGAGACCCAGTACTTC | . | . | TRBJ2-5 | TRBV29-1
CASSFSLGLALPNQPQHF | TGTGCCAGCAGTTTTTCCTTAGGGTTGGCTCTTCCTAATCAGCCCCAGCATTTT | . | . | TRBJ1-5 | TRBV28
CASSPTPAGTSGRANEQFF | TGTGCCAGCAGCCCAACCCCTGCCGGGACTAGCGGGAGGGCCAACGAGCAGTTCTTC | . | TRBD2 | TRBJ2-1 | TRBV3-1
CSVPIGYGYTF | TGCAGCGTTCCCATAGGATATGGCTACACCTTC | many | . | TRBJ1-2 | TRBV29-1
CAWSVSANQPQHF | TGTGCCTGGAGTGTTTCAGCCAATCAGCCCCAGCATTTT | few | . | TRBJ1-5 | TRBV30
CSGTVDYEQYF | TGCAGCGGGACAGTAGACTACGAGCAGTACTTC | . | . | TRBJ2-7 | TRBV29-1
CASRSGTGARAQHF | TGTGCCAGCAGGTCCGGGACAGGGGCCCGGGCCCAGCATTTT | few | TRBD1 | TRBJ1-5 | TRBV28
CASSPIGREITDTQYF | TGTGCCAGCAGCCCCATAGGGCGGGAGATTACAGATACGCAGTATTTT | . | TRBD2 | TRBJ2-3 | TRBV7-2
CASSQDNPDYYGYTF | TGCGCCAGCAGCCAAGATAATCCGGATTACTATGGCTACACCTTC | many | . | TRBJ1-2 | TRBV4-3
CATSTRDTGSYNEQFF | TGTGCCACCAGCACCCGGGACACCGGCTCCTACAATGAGCAGTTCTTC | . | . | TRBJ2-1 | TRBV15
CASSVQATNEKLFF | TGTGCCAGCAGCGTGCAGGCAACTAATGAAAAACTGTTTTTT | many | . | TRBJ1-4 | TRBV9
CASRSDRGVVQPQHF | TGTGCCAGCAGATCGGACAGGGGAGTGGTTCAGCCCCAGCATTTT | many | TRBD1 | TRBJ1-5 | TRBV12-3/TRBV12-4
CASSLGPLTGGNTEAFF | TGTGCCAGCAGCTTGGGCCCCTTAACAGGGGGCAACACTGAAGCTTTCTTT | . | TRBD1 | TRBJ1-1 | TRBV5-6
CASTSVGLAGGEQYF | TGTGCCAGCACTTCAGTTGGACTAGCTGGAGGTGAGCAGTACTTC | few | TRBD2 | TRBJ2-7 | TRBV28
CASSPFGQGANTEAFF | TGTGCCAGCAGTCCCTTTGGACAGGGGGCGAACACTGAAGCTTTCTTT | . | TRBD1 | TRBJ1-1 | TRBV28
CASSLLRGRLVSPLHF | TGTGCCAGCAGCTTGCTCCGAGGACGGTTAGTTTCACCCCTCCACTTT | few | . | TRBJ1-6 | TRBV7-9
CASAGGPFSYEQYF | TGTGCCAGCGCCGGGGGGCCATTCTCCTACGAGCAGTACTTC | few | . | TRBJ2-7 | TRBV6-1
CSASDGGAPKNIQYF | TGCAGTGCTAGTGATGGGGGCGCCCCCAAAAACATTCAGTACTTC | . | . | TRBJ2-4 | TRBV20-1
CASSLGGGRDTQYF | TGTGCCAGCAGCTTAGGGGGGGGGAGAGACACGCAGTATTTT | . | TRBD2 | TRBJ2-3 | TRBV7-2
CATSRGRGLDEQFF | TGTGCCACCAGCAGAGGAAGGGGTCTGGATGAGCAGTTCTTC | . | . | TRBJ2-1 | TRBV15
CASSLAGGSGAITYNEQFF | TGTGCCAGCAGCTTAGCTGGGGGTAGCGGGGCCATAACTTACAATGAGCAGTTCTTC | few | TRBD2 | TRBJ2-1 | TRBV7-2
CASRVRGGEPQHF | TGTGCCAGCAGGGTACGGGGAGGAGAGCCCCAGCATTTT | many | . | TRBJ1-5 | TRBV2
CASSLRPSGSIVPEQYF | TGTGCCAGCAGCTTACGACCTAGCGGGAGTATAGTACCCGAGCAGTACTTC | few | TRBD2 | TRBJ2-7 | TRBV7-9
CASAATGSSTDTQYF | TGTGCCAGCGCCGCGACGGGATCTAGCACAGATACGCAGTATTTT | . | . | TRBJ2-3 | TRBV28
CASSPLGTGGMNTEAFF | TGTGCCAGCTCACCACTCGGGACAGGGGGGATGAACACTGAAGCTTTCTTT | few | TRBD1 | TRBJ1-1 | TRBV18
CSVDGAGNTEAFF | TGCAGCGTTGACGGTGCAGGGAACACTGAAGCTTTCTTT | . | . | TRBJ1-1 | TRBV29-1
CASSQIWGLAGNQPQHF | TGCGCCAGCAGCCAAATTTGGGGACTAGCGGGCAATCAGCCCCAGCATTTT | . | . | TRBJ1-5 | TRBV4-1
CASSPVLASRRRPQHF | TGTGCCAGCAGCCCTGTTTTAGCCTCCCGCCGTAGGCCCCAGCATTTT | . | . | TRBJ1-5 | TRBV13
CASTLGRVYEQFF | TGTGCCAGCACCCTCGGCAGGGTCTACGAGCAGTTCTTC | . | . | TRBJ2-1 | TRBV7-2
CASSLRTENTEAFF | TGCGCCAGCAGCCTACGGACAGAAAACACTGAAGCTTTCTTT | many | . | TRBJ1-1 | TRBV5-1
CASSRLASSYNEQFF | TGTGCCAGCAGCAGACTAGCGAGCTCCTACAATGAGCAGTTCTTC | once | TRBD2 | TRBJ2-1 | TRBV7-7
CTRSLVRGRGVSNYGYTF | TGTACCCGCAGTTTAGTAAGGGGGCGAGGGGTTAGCAACTATGGCTACACCTTC | . | TRBD1 | TRBJ1-2 | TRBV12-3/TRBV12-4
CSAVASGGAPDTQYF | TGCAGTGCTGTCGCTAGCGGGGGGGCCCCAGATACGCAGTATTTT | . | TRBD2 | TRBJ2-3 | TRBV20-1
CASSYSGQIAKNIQYF | TGTGCCAGCAGTTACTCCGGACAGATAGCCAAAAACATTCAGTACTTC | . | . | TRBJ2-4 | TRBV6-2/TRBV6-3
CASSPPESGVLHF | TGCGCCAGCAGCCCCCCGGAAAGTGGGGTCCTCCACTTT | many | . | TRBJ1-6 | TRBV4-1
CAISKDSSGNTIYF | TGTGCCATCAGTAAGGACAGCTCTGGAAACACCATATATTTT | many | . | TRBJ1-3 | TRBV10-3
CASSLTQGARTEAFF | TGTGCCAGCAGCCTCACACAGGGGGCAAGGACTGAAGCTTTCTTT | many | TRBD1 | TRBJ1-1 | TRBV16
CASSPQGFDQPQHF | TGTGCCAGCTCACCACAAGGGTTTGATCAGCCCCAGCATTTT | . | . | TRBJ1-5 | TRBV18
CASSQDQGGSYNEQFF | TGTGCCAGCAGCCAAGACCAGGGGGGGTCCTACAATGAGCAGTTCTTC | once | . | TRBJ2-1 | TRBV6-1
CAISEPGGVYGYTF | TGTGCCATCAGTGAACCAGGGGGGGTCTATGGCTACACCTTC | . | TRBD1 | TRBJ1-2 | TRBV10-3
CASSTRQDYGYTF | TGTGCCAGCAGCACCCGACAGGACTATGGCTACACCTTC | once | . | TRBJ1-2 | TRBV5-5